This passage covers 26 T cell receptor beta chains from one sample sequenced in a study of T cells in Graves' hyperthyroidism and ophthalmopathy. Template material for amplifying TCR beta CDR3 regions consisted of RNA transcripts. Carried out on the TCR CDR3, a first-round RT-PCR used the HTBI primer set. MiXCR was run by TCRdb on the multiplex PCR reads, yielding one entry per CDR3 protein. In the table there are roughly 500,000 distinct CDR3 sequences, around 42% of which are singletons. The sequencing sample was made of peripheral blood or thyroid tissue (not recorded which). These TCRs come from an adult woman with Graves' disease, either hyperthyroidism or ophthalmopathy (not recorded which).

This clonotype appeared many times. The chain links TRBV6-5 to TRBJ1-1; D is unresolved. Trimming removed 0 bases from V and 2 bases from J, with 10 bases in between. CDR3 length equals 15 residues. Germline V lookup: CDR1 MNHEY, CDR2 SVGAGI. The CDR3 sequence is CASSYSWQINTEAFF. In DNA form, the CDR3 reads TGTGCCAGCAGTTACTCGTGGCAGATTAACACTGAAGCTTTCTTT.

This clonotype appeared many times. The chain joins TRBV20-1 to TRBJ2-2; D is perhaps TRBD1 or TRBD2 (5 bases each). CDR1 and CDR2 from the germline V gene are DFQATT and SNEGSKA (reference sequence). Trimming stripped 6 bases from V and 1 base from J, with 12 bases between. The CDR3 extends over 14 amino acids. The CDR3 region has the DNA TGCAGTGCAACCGGGACGATGAACACCGGGGAGCTGTTTTTT. This codes for CSATGTMNTGELFF.

This clonotype was found many times. This sequence joins TRBV2 and TRBJ2-7; tentatively, D is TRBD1 (6 bases). Trimming removed 7 bases at V and 3 bases at J, with 10 bases between. Germline CDR1 is SNHLY and CDR2 is FYNNEI. CDR3 length equals 12 residues. The CDR3 DNA is TGTGCCAGCATGGACAGACACTACGAGCAGTACTTC. Translating gives CASMDRHYEQYF.

This chain connects TRBV7-2 to TRBJ1-5; no clear D. This CDR3 contains 13 residues. Between the trimmed V and J ends, which lost 6 bases and 11 bases, there was a span of 17 bases. Per the germline V gene, CDR1 is SGHTA and CDR2 is FQGNSA. The CDR3, as DNA: TGTGCCAGCAGTCCCGAGGAGAGAGAGACCCAGCATTTT. It encodes CASSPEERETQHF.

This clonotype appeared once. Relative to the germline gene, one junction end is altered; a read error may explain this. V is TRBV7-2 and J is TRBJ1-3; D gene unclear. CDR3 size: 14 residues. Germline V lookup: CDR1 SGHTA, CDR2 FQGNSA. CDR3 sequence: CASSLGSFGTTIYF. The CDR3 region has the DNA TGTGCCAGCAGTTTGGGTAGTTTTGGAACCACCATATATTTT.

The rearrangement uses TRBV7-9 and TRBJ2-7; 8 positions match TRBD1. The V gene end was trimmed by 5 bases and the J gene end by 5 bases; junction bases not matched to a gene: 5. Germline values: CDR1 SEHNR, CDR2 FQNEAQ (reference sequence). The CDR3 runs to 13 residues. The CDR3 here is CASSRQGSHEQYF. The CDR3, as DNA: TGTGCCAGCAGCCGACAGGGGTCCCACGAGCAGTACTTC.

The chain recombines TRBV19 with TRBJ2-2, with no clear D. V gave up 5 bases and J gave up 0 bases, with 13 bases separating them. The CDR3 totals 16 residues. The germline CDR1 and CDR2 sequences are LNHDA and SQIVND (reference sequence). In nucleotides, the CDR3 is TGTGCCAGTAGTCCAAGGGAAGAAACGAACACCGGGGAGCTGTTTTTT. This gives the protein CASSPREETNTGELFF.

This clonotype was seen ten or more times. The chain has TRBV20-1 and TRBJ2-6; possible D gene TRBD1, 5 bases. The CDR3 is 16 amino acids. With 6 bases removed from V and 0 bases from J, the gap between germline ends came to 15 bases. Per germline, CDR1 DFQATT and CDR2 SNEGSKA (reference sequence). CDR3 loop: CSATGHGLSGANVLTF. CDR3 DNA: TGCAGTGCGACCGGACACGGCCTCTCTGGGGCCAACGTCCTGACTTTC.

This clonotype has a count of ten or more. The chain links TRBV3-1 to TRBJ1-4; D is uncertain. The CDR3 extends over 13 amino acids. Trimming pared 4 bases from V and 7 bases from J, leaving 10 bases between. CDR1 and CDR2 from the germline V gene are LGHDT and YNNKEL (reference sequence). Here the CDR3 reads CASSRAFREKLFF. DNA for the CDR3: TGTGCCAGCAGCCGGGCATTTCGTGAAAAACTGTTTTTT.

This clonotype was picked up many times. The rearrangement uses TRBV2 and TRBJ2-7; perhaps TRBD1 as D (6 bases). Trimming took 2 bases from V and 2 from J, leaving 13 bases between them. CDR1 is SNHLY and CDR2 is FYNNEI in the germline V gene. There are 15 residues in the CDR3. This CDR3 reads CASSELQGSAYEQYF. The CDR3 nucleotides are TGTGCCAGCAGTGAACTGCAGGGGTCCGCCTACGAGCAGTACTTC. Complete variable domain (other parts from reference TRBV2 and TRBJ2-7): EPEVTQTPSHQVTQMGQEVILRCVPISNHLYFYWYRQILGQKVEFLVSFYNNEISEKSEIFDDQFSVERPDGSNFTLKIRSTKLEDSAMYFCASSELQGSAYEQYFGPGTRLTVT.

The table lists this clonotype with a count of one. Written as DNA, the CDR3 is TGTGCCAGCAGGCCCACAGGAGATCAGCCCCAGCATTTT. Translation gives CASRPTGDQPQHF. The chain links TRBV7-2 to TRBJ1-5, with a weak D call TRBD1 (5 bases). Germline loops: CDR1 SGHTA, CDR2 FQGNSA. The CDR3 length is 13 residues. Deletions cut 6 bases from V and 5 bases from J, with 11 bases between.

This clonotype was seen at least ten times. This sequence joins TRBV7-8 and TRBJ2-7; 8 nucleotides align to TRBD1. The germline V gene has CDR1 SGHVS and CDR2 FQNEAQ. The trim removed 5 bases at V and 7 bases at J, leaving 13 bases unmatched. CDR3 length equals 15 residues. The CDR3 nucleotides are TGTGCCAGCAGCCAAGGCCGGGACAGGCGGCGGGAGCAGTACTTC. This sequence encodes CASSQGRDRRREQYF.

The sample holds many counts of this clonotype. The chain joins TRBV27 to TRBJ1-1; maybe TRBD1 (5 bases). The CDR3 has 14 residues. Germline assignment: CDR1 MNHEY and CDR2 SMNVEV (reference sequence). V lost 2 bases to trimming and J lost 1 base, with 8 bases between them. The DNA of the CDR3 is TGTGCCAGCAGTTTACTTGGGACGAACACTGAAGCTTTCTTT. Its translation is CASSLLGTNTEAFF.

This clonotype has at least ten counts. This chain joins TRBV15 and TRBJ1-1, with D perhaps TRBD1 (5 bases). Trimming shortened V by 5 bases and J by 6 bases, and 16 bases separated the two germline ends. Germline V gene lookup returns CDR1 LNHNV and CDR2 YYDKDF (reference sequence). The CDR3 runs to 14 residues. CDR3 in amino acids: CATSFTRGTSEAFF. CDR3 nucleotides: TGTGCCACCAGCTTCACCCGCGGGACCTCTGAAGCTTTCTTT.

This clonotype has ten or more counts. This chain joins TRBV12-3 or TRBV12-4 and TRBJ2-2; maybe TRBD1 (6 bases). The CDR3 is made up of 16 amino acids. The V end was cut by 2 bases, the J end by 1 base, with 11 bases between. CDR3 sequence: CASSLNQGQNTGELFF. CDR3 DNA sequence: TGTGCCAGCAGTTTAAATCAGGGGCAGAACACCGGGGAGCTGTTTTTT.

This clonotype was observed a single time. The chain links TRBV19 to TRBJ2-3, with 7 bases matching TRBD1. Germline V CDR1 and CDR2: LNHDA, SQIVND (reference sequence). V shed 4 bases and J 4 bases; nucleotides not matched to a gene: 14. There are 17 residues in the CDR3. The CDR3 protein is CASSTGQAQLIPDTQYF. The CDR3 coding sequence is TGTGCCAGTAGTACCGGACAGGCCCAGTTGATCCCAGATACGCAGTATTTT.

This chain links TRBV7-2 with TRBJ1-1; tentative D call: TRBD1 (6 bases). The length of the CDR3 is 14 residues. Trimming shortened V by 4 bases and J by 4 bases, and 13 bases separated the two germline ends. CDR1 is SGHTA, CDR2 FQGNSA, per germline. DNA for the CDR3: TGTGCCAGCAGCTACCGAGAACAGGGCACTGAAGCTTTCTTT. The encoded protein is CASSYREQGTEAFF.

The rearrangement links TRBV20-1 to TRBJ1-5; D call uncertain. The CDR3 runs to 14 residues. Per germline, CDR1 DFQATT and CDR2 SNEGSKA (reference sequence). V lost 7 bases and J lost 0, with 13 bases in between. In DNA, the CDR3 is TGCAGTGAGAGCGTTTCAGATAGCAATCAGCCCCAGCATTTT. It is translated as CSESVSDSNQPQHF.

As DNA, the CDR3 is TGTGCCAGCAGCTTAGAAGGAGGAGGAAACACTGAAGCTTTCTTT. Protein: CASSLEGGGNTEAFF. V and J are TRBV11-3 and TRBJ1-1; no reliable D call. Germline V gives CDR1 SGHNT, CDR2 YENEEA. V gave up 0 bases and J gave up 2 bases, with 10 bases separating them. The CDR3 runs 15 residues.

The V gene is TRBV20-1, the J gene TRBJ1-2; 11 nucleotides match TRBD1. CDR1 and CDR2 from the germline V gene are DFQATT and SNEGSKA (reference sequence). The CDR3 extends over 15 amino acids. Germline trimming cut 6 bases from V and 4 bases from J; bases unmatched to any gene: 10. The CDR3 loop is CSAWAGTGGPYGYTF. CDR3 coding DNA: TGCAGTGCGTGGGCCGGGACAGGGGGGCCCTATGGCTACACCTTC.

The chain joins TRBV10-3 to TRBJ2-7; D uncertain. The CDR3 runs 13 residues. CDR1 and CDR2 from the germline V gene are ENHRY and SYGVKD. The ends were cut back, 5 bases at V and 4 bases at J, with 12 bases in the middle. The DNA of the CDR3 is TGTGCCATCAGTCCGCTCGTTAATTACGAGCAGTACTTC. This encodes CAISPLVNYEQYF.

The chain employs TRBV2 and TRBJ2-2; D uncertain. The CDR3 contains 15 residues. Trimming took 7 bases from V and 6 from J, leaving 18 bases between them. The germline CDR1 and CDR2 sequences are SNHLY and FYNNEI. The DNA for the CDR3 is TGTGCCAGCATCCTTTTCCTTAAGTCGGCCGGGGAGCTGTTTTTT. This codes for CASILFLKSAGELFF.

The table lists this clonotype with many counts. J is TRBJ2-7 and V is TRBV14, with D unresolved. With 0 bases removed from V and 4 bases from J, the gap between germline ends came to 7 bases. CDR1 is SGHDN, CDR2 FVKESK, per germline. This CDR3 has 13 amino acids. CDR3 nucleotide sequence: TGTGCCAGCAGCCAAGACCTCGGTTACGAGCAGTACTTC. Translation: CASSQDLGYEQYF.

This clonotype has only a few counts. The rearrangement uses TRBV10-3 and TRBJ2-7, with D unclear. This CDR3 spans 11 amino acids. Germline V gene data show CDR1 as ENHRY and CDR2 as SYGVKD. V lost 4 bases, J lost 6 bases, and 7 bases lay in between. The CDR3 spells CAISGVGEQYF. CDR3 DNA: TGTGCCATCAGTGGAGTTGGCGAGCAGTACTTC.

The rearrangement joins TRBV7-9 to TRBJ2-7, with TRBD2 identical over 12 bases. Trimming cost V 4 bases and J 4 bases; bases outside gene matches: 5. The CDR3 has 15 amino acids. CDR1 and CDR2 from the germline V gene are SEHNR and FQNEAQ (reference sequence). The CDR3 nucleotides are TGTGCCAGCAGCTCCACCCTAGCGGGAGGGTACGAGCAGTACTTC. It translates to CASSSTLAGGYEQYF.

This clonotype was seen repeatedly, ten times or more. The gene calls are TRBV2 and TRBJ2-7; 9 bases match TRBD2. CDR3 length: 15 amino acids. Germline V gene data show CDR1 as SNHLY and CDR2 as FYNNEI. Trimming cost V 5 bases and J 3 bases; bases outside gene matches: 8. The CDR3 protein is CASSSEASGNYEQYF. Written as DNA, the CDR3 is TGTGCCAGCAGTTCGGAGGCTAGCGGGAACTACGAGCAGTACTTC.